The 32 T cell receptor beta chains below all came from one sample that was sequenced in a study of blood T cell repertoires in COVID-19. Libraries were prepared by immunoSEQ multiplex PCR; TCRdb keeps only in-frame clonotypes and omits some of them. The profile shows some 13,000 clones, approximately 81% of them singletons. The material sequenced was peripheral blood. All receptors derive from a human donor in a cohort sampled during active COVID-19.

The V gene is TRBV24-1, the J gene TRBJ2-2, with 11 bases matching TRBD1. CDR1 is KGHDR, CDR2 SFDVKD, per germline. Trimming at V came to 9 bases and at J to 6 bases, leaving 8 bases not matched to a gene. The CDR3 has 15 residues. CDR3 sequence reads: CATAEGQGVPGELFF. CDR3 bases: TGTGCCACCGCAGAGGGACAGGGGGTCCCCGGGGAGCTGTTTTTT.

The chain couples TRBV20-1 to TRBJ2-1; the match to TRBD2 covers 8 bases. This CDR3 has 12 amino acids. V was clipped by 3 bases and J by 7 bases; unmatched bases: 2. Germline V gives CDR1 DFQATT, CDR2 SNEGSKA (reference sequence). CDR3 DNA: TGCAGTGCTAGTCCGGGGGGGAATGAGCAGTTCTTC. Translating gives CSASPGGNEQFF.

This clone came up once. V is TRBV7-8 and J is TRBJ2-7; 8 nucleotides agree with TRBD2. This CDR3 has 14 amino acids. V lost 5 bases to trimming and J lost 4 bases; unmatched junction nucleotides: 7. Germline V lookup: CDR1 SGHVS, CDR2 FQNEAQ. CDR3 sequence (DNA): TGTGCCAGCAGCGTCTACGGGGGGGCGTACGAGCAGTACTTC. This gives the protein CASSVYGGAYEQYF.

This CDR3 reads CASSEADSGEQYF. CDR3 in DNA: TGTGCCAGCAGTGAAGCAGATAGCGGCGAGCAGTACTTC. The chain recombines TRBV6-1 with TRBJ2-7; TRBD2 might be the D (6 bases). The CDR3 consists of 13 residues. With 0 bases removed from V and 6 bases from J, the gap between germline ends came to 9 bases. Germline assignment: CDR1 MNHNS and CDR2 SASEGT.

The rearrangement joins TRBV28 to TRBJ2-7; 10 positions match TRBD1. This CDR3 is built from 15 residues. Trimming took 5 bases from V and 3 from J; bases not matched to a gene: 7. Looked up from germline, CDR1 is MDHEN and CDR2 is SYDVKM. The CDR3 sequence: CASSPGGQGNYEQYF. In nucleotides, the CDR3 is TGTGCCAGCAGTCCTGGGGGACAGGGGAACTACGAGCAGTACTTC.

The chain uses TRBV6-5 and TRBJ2-1; the match to TRBD2 covers 7 bases. V trimming: 2 bases; J trimming: 7 bases; junction bases outside the gene matches: 5. The germline V gene encodes CDR1 MNHEY and CDR2 SVGAGI. This CDR3 has 14 amino acids. CDR3 bases: TGTGCCAGCAGTTACGGCGGGAGTGGGAATGAGCAGTTCTTC. Its protein is CASSYGGSGNEQFF.

This sequence joins TRBV3-1 (or the pseudogene TRBV3-2) and TRBJ2-3; D is ambiguous. The ends were cut back, 4 bases at V and 2 bases at J, with 4 bases in the middle. This CDR3 contains 12 residues. CDR1 and CDR2 from the germline V gene are LGHDT and YNNKEL (reference sequence). The CDR3 DNA is TGTGCCAGCAGCCCCTCCACAGATACGCAGTATTTT. As protein: CASSPSTDTQYF.

V usage is TRBV13 and J usage is TRBJ1-1; the D gene is possibly TRBD1 (5 bases). Germline CDR1 reads PRHDT; CDR2 reads FYEKMQ (reference sequence). The CDR3 is made up of 12 amino acids. Trimming took 4 bases from V and 5 from J, leaving 8 bases between them. The CDR3 sequence is CASSSTETEAFF. The CDR3 DNA sequence: TGTGCCAGCAGCTCGACAGAGACTGAAGCTTTCTTT.

The chain employs TRBV4-1 and TRBJ1-4; D is undetermined. Per the germline V gene, CDR1 is MGHRA and CDR2 is YSYEKL. V was pared by 3 bases and J by 8 bases, with 4 bases between. The CDR3 is 11 amino acids. The CDR3 DNA follows: TGCGCCAGCAGCCAGCGGGAAAAACTGTTTTTT. Translation: CASSQREKLFF.

V and J are TRBV10-3 and TRBJ2-5, with 7 bases that match TRBD1. V shed 5 bases and J 3 bases; nucleotides not matched to a gene: 12. CDR1 and CDR2 from the germline V gene are ENHRY and SYGVKD. This CDR3 has 16 amino acids. The CDR3 spells CAISPSGQLKEETQYF. The CDR3 DNA reads TGTGCCATCAGTCCCTCGGGACAGCTGAAGGAAGAGACCCAGTACTTC.

The CDR3 coding sequence is TGTGCCAGCAGCTTAATGGGACAGGGGCTCTACGAGCAGTACTTC. Amino acids: CASSLMGQGLYEQYF. This chain uses TRBV7-3 with TRBJ2-7; 10 bases fit TRBD1. Per germline, CDR1 SGHTA and CDR2 FQGTGA. Unmatched junction bases numbered 3, after V lost 1 base and J lost 3 bases. The CDR3 totals 15 residues.

Only a few counts were recorded for this clone. The gene calls are TRBV18 and TRBJ2-7; D may be TRBD2 (6 bases). The CDR3 consists of 13 residues. Germline values: CDR1 KGHSH, CDR2 LQKENI. V shed 5 bases and J shed 2 bases, with 10 bases lying between them. CDR3 residues: CASSTGAAYEQYF. The CDR3 coding sequence is TGTGCCAGCTCAACGGGAGCCGCCTACGAGCAGTACTTC.

The chain uses TRBV11-3 and TRBJ2-4; no firm D call. This CDR3 has 12 amino acids. The V end lost 9 bases, the J end lost 8 bases, and 14 bases lay between the germline ends. Germline V gene data show CDR1 as SGHNT and CDR2 as YENEEA. CDR3 nucleotides: TGTGCCAGGACAAAGTCCCAGGACATTCAGTACTTC. It codes for CARTKSQDIQYF.

In its sample, this clone ranks as hyperexpanded (1% or more). The rearrangement uses TRBV16 and TRBJ2-7, with D maybe TRBD1 (5 bases). Trimming shortened V by 0 bases and J by 5 bases, and 11 bases separated the two germline ends. The germline CDR1 and CDR2 sequences are KGHSY and FQNENV. This CDR3 is built from 14 residues. CDR3: CASSQSARGNEQYF. The CDR3 DNA reads as TGTGCCAGCAGCCAATCGGCAAGGGGAAACGAGCAGTACTTC.

This chain uses TRBV5-6 with TRBJ2-5; weak D call: TRBD2 (5 bases). The CDR3 has 15 residues. Germline V gene data show CDR1 as SGHDT and CDR2 as YYEEEE. Between the trimmed V and J ends, which lost 1 base and 3 bases, there was a span of 13 bases. CDR3 DNA sequence: TGTGCCAGCAGCTTGATCAGCGGTCCCAAAGAGACCCAGTACTTC. Protein sequence: CASSLISGPKETQYF.

CDR3 DNA sequence: TGTGCCACCAGTGATCCGGGACTAGCGCACATTCAGTACTTC. Amino acid sequence: CATSDPGLAHIQYF. This chain uses TRBV24-1 with TRBJ2-4, with TRBD2 matching 10 bases. After removal of 3 bases from V and 8 bases from J, the junction contained 3 bases not matched to a gene. CDR1 is KGHDR and CDR2 is SFDVKD in the germline V gene. The CDR3 consists of 14 residues.

This clone came up a few times. The V call is TRBV6-2 or TRBV6-3, the J call TRBJ2-3; TRBD1 might be the D (5 bases). The CDR3 extends over 14 amino acids. Germline V gene sequence: CDR1 MNHEY, CDR2 SVGEGT. V lost 4 bases, J lost 3 bases, and 11 bases lay in between. The CDR3 loop reads CASSFQGKTDTQYF. In nucleotides, the CDR3 is TGTGCCAGCAGTTTTCAGGGAAAAACAGATACGCAGTATTTT.

The chain joins TRBV28 to TRBJ2-5, with a tentative D call TRBD2 (7 bases). V was clipped by 8 bases and J by 1 base, with 8 bases between them. Germline CDR1 and CDR2: MDHEN and SYDVKM. The CDR3 spans 12 residues. The CDR3 sequence is CASRGAQETQYF. CDR3 bases: TGTGCCAGCCGGGGGGCCCAAGAGACCCAGTACTTC.

The chain recombines TRBV18 with TRBJ2-7; no definite D call. CDR1 and CDR2 from the germline V gene are KGHSH and LQKENI. Trimming took 2 bases from V and 0 from J, leaving 5 bases between them. The CDR3 sequence is 13 residues long. CDR3: CASSPEISYEQYF. The CDR3 DNA sequence: TGTGCCAGCTCACCAGAGATCTCCTACGAGCAGTACTTC.

This sequence joins TRBV19 and TRBJ2-1; 7 bases agree with TRBD1. The germline gives CDR1 LNHDA, CDR2 SQIVND (reference sequence). V shed 2 bases and J 2 bases; nucleotides not matched to a gene: 0. There are 14 residues in the CDR3. The DNA of the CDR3 is TGTGCCAGTAGTATACAGGGGGCCTACAATGAGCAGTTCTTC. Translation gives CASSIQGAYNEQFF.

The V call is TRBV7-9, the J call TRBJ1-2; 7 positions match TRBD1. J was trimmed by 4 bases and V by 4 bases; bases with no gene match: 6. The germline V gene has CDR1 SEHNR and CDR2 FQNEAQ (reference sequence). The CDR3 has 14 amino acids. CDR3 in DNA: TGTGCCAGCAGCTGGGGACAGCTCAGCTATGGCTACACCTTC. This encodes CASSWGQLSYGYTF.

The J gene is TRBJ2-3, the V gene TRBV4-3, with 8 bases identical to TRBD2. V gave up 1 base and J gave up 1 base; unmatched junction bases: 4. This CDR3 comprises 16 residues. CDR1 is LGHNA, CDR2 YSLEER, per germline. The CDR3 DNA follows: TGCGCCAGCAGCCAAGTCCCCGGGGGGGGCACAGATACGCAGTATTTT. Amino acid sequence: CASSQVPGGGTDTQYF.

V and J are TRBV10-3 and TRBJ2-2; a weak D match, TRBD1 (6 bases). Between the trimmed V and J ends, which lost 2 bases and 5 bases, there was a span of 15 bases. Germline V gene sequence: CDR1 ENHRY, CDR2 SYGVKD. The CDR3 totals 16 residues. CDR3 sequence reads: CAISEPTGQSTGELFF. Here the CDR3 DNA reads TGTGCCATCAGTGAGCCGACGGGACAATCAACCGGGGAGCTGTTTTTT.

Written as DNA, the CDR3 is TGTGCCAGCAGCAAGCCTAGCGGGAGACTTACCAATGAGCAGTTCTTC. This encodes CASSKPSGRLTNEQFF. V usage is TRBV14 and J usage is TRBJ2-1; TRBD2 agrees at 10 bases. V lost 5 bases and J lost 6; bases outside the gene matches: 10. CDR1 and CDR2 (germline): SGHDN, FVKESK. The CDR3 sequence is 16 residues long.

V and J are TRBV12-3 or TRBV12-4 and TRBJ2-6; D is uncertain. Trimming pared 6 bases from V and 4 bases from J, leaving 4 bases between. This CDR3 has 12 amino acids. This chain's CDR3 is CASRTGANVLTF. CDR3 DNA: TGTGCCAGCAGAACAGGGGCCAACGTCCTGACTTTC.

This chain connects TRBV7-8 to TRBJ2-3, with D tentatively TRBD1 (5 bases). V gave up 5 bases and J gave up 0 bases, with 9 bases separating them. The CDR3 consists of 14 residues. Germline V CDR1 and CDR2: SGHVS, FQNEAQ. The CDR3 reads CASSKRQSTDTQYF. In DNA, the CDR3 is TGTGCCAGCAGCAAAAGACAGAGCACAGATACGCAGTATTTT.

The chain recombines TRBV13 with TRBJ2-7; no clear D. Trimming removed 0 bases from V and 2 bases from J, with 5 bases in between. The CDR3 sequence is 13 residues long. Germline CDR1 PRHDT, CDR2 FYEKMQ (reference sequence). Written as DNA, the CDR3 is TGTGCCAGCAGCTTAGGGCGGACCTACGAGCAGTACTTC. Its translation is CASSLGRTYEQYF.

The table lists this clone with a count of one. The V call is TRBV11-3, the J call TRBJ1-2, with D possibly matching TRBD1 (5 bases). The CDR3 has 13 residues. The germline gives CDR1 SGHNT, CDR2 YENEEA. Deletions cut 4 bases from V and 7 bases from J, with 13 bases between. CDR3 DNA: TGTGCCAGCAGCTACTCCCAGGGATTTGGCTACACCTTC. The encoded protein is CASSYSQGFGYTF. Together with reference TRBV11-3 and TRBJ1-2, the CDR3 gives the full variable domain: EAGVVQSPRYKIIEKKQPVAFWCNPISGHNTLYWYLQNLGQGPELLIRYENEEAVDDSQLPKDRFSAERLKGVDSTLKIQPAELGDSAVYLCASSYSQGFGYTFGSGTRLTVV.

The chain recombines TRBV3-1 (or the pseudogene TRBV3-2) with TRBJ2-1; the match to TRBD2 covers 13 bases. Germline V gene data show CDR1 as LGHDT and CDR2 as YNNKEL (reference sequence). Losses at the gene ends were 1 base for V and 6 bases for J; bases not matched to a gene: 9. CDR3 length: 18 amino acids. The CDR3 here is CASSQVAGLAGAANEQFF. The DNA for the CDR3 is TGTGCCAGCAGCCAAGTCGCTGGACTAGCGGGAGCGGCCAATGAGCAGTTCTTC.

This rearrangement joins TRBV19 to TRBJ2-1; D is perhaps TRBD2 (6 bases). Germline V gene data show CDR1 as LNHDA and CDR2 as SQIVND (reference sequence). Deletions cut 1 base from V and 2 bases from J, with 9 bases between. This CDR3 has 15 amino acids. CDR3 region: CASSIGGGTYNEQFF. CDR3 in DNA: TGTGCCAGTAGTATAGGGGGAGGTACCTACAATGAGCAGTTCTTC.

The chain combines TRBV4-1 with TRBJ2-5, with 7 positions matching TRBD1. This CDR3 contains 14 residues. CDR1 MGHRA and CDR2 YSYEKL come from the germline V gene. J gave up 4 bases and V 3 bases, and 5 bases lay outside the gene matches. The chain's CDR3 is CASSQHDRVETQYF. In DNA form, the CDR3 reads TGCGCCAGCAGCCAGCACGACAGGGTAGAGACCCAGTACTTC.

J is TRBJ2-1 and V is TRBV4-2; 11 bases are shared with TRBD2. This CDR3 spans 17 amino acids. CDR1 is LGHNA and CDR2 is YNFKEQ in the germline V gene. V gave up 0 bases and J gave up 6 bases; unmatched junction bases: 7. The CDR3 is CASSQDSGRGTSNEQFF. The CDR3 DNA reads as TGTGCCAGCAGCCAAGATAGCGGGAGGGGGACTAGCAATGAGCAGTTCTTC.